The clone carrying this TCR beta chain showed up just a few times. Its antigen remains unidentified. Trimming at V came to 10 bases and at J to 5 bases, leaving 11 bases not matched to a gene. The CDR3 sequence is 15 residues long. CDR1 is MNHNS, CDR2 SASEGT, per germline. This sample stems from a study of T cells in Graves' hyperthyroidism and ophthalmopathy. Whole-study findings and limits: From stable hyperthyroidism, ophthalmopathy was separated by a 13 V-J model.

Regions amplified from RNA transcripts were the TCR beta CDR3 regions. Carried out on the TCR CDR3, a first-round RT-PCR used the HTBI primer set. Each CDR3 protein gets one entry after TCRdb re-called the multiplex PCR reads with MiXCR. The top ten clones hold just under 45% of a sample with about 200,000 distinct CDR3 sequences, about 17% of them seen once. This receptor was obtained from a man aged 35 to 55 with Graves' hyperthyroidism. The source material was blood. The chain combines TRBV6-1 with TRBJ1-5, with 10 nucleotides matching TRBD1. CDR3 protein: CATNEVDRGDQPQHF. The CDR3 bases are TGTGCCACCAACGAGGTGGACAGGGGGGATCAGCCCCAGCATTTT.